The next 27 T cell receptor beta chains were all read from a single sample in a study of human T cells and chemical hapten exposure. A single record per CDR3 protein comes from TCRdb applying MiXCR to the RACE reads. The repertoire holds some 400,000 distinct CDR3 sequences, about 4.4% seen once, with 2% to 2.5% in the top ten. The time point was: patch test 1, 2 weeks after DPC sensitization. Treatment in this sample: therapeutic diphenylcyclopropenone sensitization with weekly scalp DPC. Here the sequenced sample was whole blood, taken in connection with sensitization to the hapten diphenylcyclopropenone (DPC). Receptor source: a woman between 50 and 59 years old with alopecia areata. Some clones in this sample may be carry-over from other donors' samples.

This chain links TRBV15 with TRBJ1-5; D is possibly TRBD1 (6 bases). Germline loops: CDR1 LNHNV, CDR2 YYDKDF (reference sequence). V lost 7 bases, J lost 4 bases, and 11 bases lay in between. CDR3 length equals 13 residues. The CDR3 DNA sequence: TGTGCCACCACCACAGGGAAAAATCAGCCCCAGCATTTT. This translates into CATTTGKNQPQHF. Looking up the rest from reference TRBV15 and TRBJ1-5 gives the full variable domain: DAMVIQNPRYQVTQFGKPVTLSCSQTLNHNVMYWYQQKSSQAPKLLFHYYDKDFNNEADTPDNFQSRRPNTSFCFLDIRSPGLGDTAMYLCATTTGKNQPQHFGDGTRLSIL.

This clonotype was seen ten or more times. The chain joins TRBV4-1 to TRBJ2-7, with 10 nucleotides matching TRBD1. The length of the CDR3 is 15 residues. In germline, CDR1 is MGHRA, CDR2 YSYEKL. Trimming cost V 1 base and J 2 bases; bases outside gene matches: 2. The CDR3 sequence: CASSQGTGGAYEQYF. CDR3 nucleotides: TGCGCCAGCAGCCAAGGGACAGGGGGTGCCTACGAGCAGTACTTC.

This clonotype was recorded at least ten times. V is TRBV30 and J is TRBJ1-5, with 9 nucleotides matching TRBD1. The V segment lost 1 base and the J segment 0 bases; nucleotides outside the gene matches: 4. The germline CDR1 and CDR2 sequences are GTSNPN and SVGIG (reference sequence). This CDR3 has 16 amino acids. Written as DNA, the CDR3 is TGTGCCTGGAGTGCAGGGACAGGGCTTAGCAATCAGCCCCAGCATTTT. As protein: CAWSAGTGLSNQPQHF.

Ten or more counts support this clonotype. The chain joins TRBV5-4 to TRBJ1-6; 8 positions agree with TRBD1. The CDR3 runs 15 residues. Germline CDR1 is SGHNT and CDR2 is YYREEE (reference sequence). J lost 8 bases, V lost 1 base, and 5 bases had no gene match. In DNA form, the CDR3 reads TGTGCCAGCAGCTTGCAGGGGGCGCGGGATTCACCCCTCCACTTT. Protein product: CASSLQGARDSPLHF.

In this sample, this clonotype turned up many times. The CDR3 loop is CASSLVGDGNTIYF. The CDR3 nucleotides are TGTGCCAGCAGCTTAGTAGGAGATGGAAACACCATATATTTT. The chain carries TRBV7-8 and TRBJ1-3; D not resolved. CDR1 and CDR2 (germline): SGHVS, FQNEAQ. The CDR3 loop spans 14 amino acids. Deletions cut 1 base from V and 3 bases from J, with 7 bases between.

This clonotype was seen a few times. The DNA of the CDR3 is TGTGCCTCCCAGGGGCTTTCTGGAAACACCATATATTTT. Translated, it gives CASQGLSGNTIYF. V usage is TRBV30 and J usage is TRBJ1-3, with D tentatively TRBD1 (6 bases). Germline CDR1 GTSNPN, CDR2 SVGIG (reference sequence). This CDR3 contains 13 residues. Trimming removed 7 bases from V and 1 base from J, with 11 bases in between.

Ten or more counts support this clonotype. The chain is built from TRBV7-2 and TRBJ2-3; the D is unclear. Germline V gene data show CDR1 as SGHTA and CDR2 as FQGNSA. The V end was cut by 4 bases, the J end by 4 bases, with 6 bases between. The CDR3 has 12 amino acids. This CDR3 is CASSSSSDTQYF. CDR3 coding DNA: TGTGCCAGCAGCTCCTCTTCAGATACGCAGTATTTT.

This clonotype came up many times. The chain uses TRBV18 and TRBJ1-5; 7 nucleotides agree with TRBD1. The CDR3 length is 15 residues. The germline V gene has CDR1 KGHSH and CDR2 LQKENI. Trimming cost V 2 bases and J 3 bases; bases outside gene matches: 4. This chain's CDR3 is CASSPGTGVNQPQHF. For the CDR3, the DNA is TGTGCCAGCTCACCAGGCACAGGGGTCAATCAGCCCCAGCATTTT.

Ten or more counts support this clonotype. This rearrangement joins TRBV6-5 to TRBJ1-5, with no clear D. The CDR3 runs to 15 residues. V was clipped by 2 bases and J by 0 bases, with 8 bases between them. Germline V gene data show CDR1 as MNHEY and CDR2 as SVGAGI. The CDR3 loop reads CASSYTSSSNQPQHF. The CDR3 bases are TGTGCCAGCAGTTACACTTCATCTAGCAATCAGCCCCAGCATTTT.

V is TRBV2 and J is TRBJ2-1, with 11 bases matching TRBD1. Germline V gene sequence: CDR1 SNHLY, CDR2 FYNNEI. The length of the CDR3 is 15 residues. Trimming cost V 1 base and J 6 bases; bases outside gene matches: 2. The chain's CDR3 is CASSEGGTGGNEQFF. As DNA, the CDR3 is TGTGCCAGCAGTGAAGGGGGGACAGGGGGCAATGAGCAGTTCTTC.

This clonotype was found many times. The V call is TRBV5-6, the J call TRBJ1-1; 7 bases are a match to TRBD1. This CDR3 spans 13 amino acids. V was clipped by 3 bases and J by 6 bases; unmatched bases: 5. Germline CDR1 SGHDT, CDR2 YYEEEE. The CDR3 region has the DNA TGTGCCAGCAGCTCGACAGGGATCGCTGAAGCTTTCTTT. It specifies CASSSTGIAEAFF.

This clonotype was seen ten or more times. This chain joins TRBV5-1 and TRBJ1-2; D is possibly TRBD1 (6 bases). In germline, CDR1 is SGHRS, CDR2 YFSETQ. There are 16 residues in the CDR3. V was trimmed by 0 bases and J by 4 bases, leaving 16 bases between them. CDR3 sequence reads: CASSLGSGGAGYGYTF. CDR3 DNA: TGCGCCAGCAGCTTGGGTTCGGGGGGCGCAGGCTATGGCTACACCTTC.

This clonotype was counted ten times or more. CDR3 region: CASSLGQGGGNEKLFF. The CDR3 DNA sequence: TGTGCCAGCAGCCTTGGACAGGGCGGGGGTAATGAAAAACTGTTTTTT. The V and J genes are TRBV7-2 and TRBJ1-4; 8 bases map to TRBD1. Trimming took 5 bases from V and 4 from J; bases not matched to a gene: 9. Germline V lookup: CDR1 SGHTA, CDR2 FQGNSA. The CDR3 runs 16 residues.

In its sample, this clonotype was seen a few times. This chain links TRBV2 with TRBJ2-5; possibly TRBD1 for D (6 bases). Looked up from germline, CDR1 is SNHLY and CDR2 is FYNNEI. V was cut by 5 bases and J by 5 bases, with 12 bases left in between. The CDR3 contains 13 residues. CDR3 residues: CASSRDRIETQYF. The CDR3 DNA sequence: TGTGCCAGCAGTCGCGACAGGATCGAGACCCAGTACTTC.

The chain recombines TRBV9 with TRBJ2-7, with 8 bases identical to TRBD1. Germline-derived CDR1 and CDR2 are SGDLS and YYNGEE. This CDR3 is 14 amino acids long. The V and J ends lost 4 bases and 6 bases, in that order; junction bases with no gene match: 9. CDR3 protein: CASSPPDRETEQYF. The CDR3 DNA sequence: TGTGCCAGCAGCCCCCCGGACAGGGAAACCGAGCAGTACTTC.

There are a few counts of this clonotype. The chain employs TRBV5-6 and TRBJ1-1; D remains unclear. The germline V gene encodes CDR1 SGHDT and CDR2 YYEEEE. The CDR3 spans 12 residues. Trimming shortened V by 3 bases and J by 3 bases, and 6 bases separated the two germline ends. CDR3 DNA sequence: TGTGCCAGCAGCTCGACCCACACTGAAGCTTTCTTT. Its translation: CASSSTHTEAFF.

The table lists this clonotype with many counts. J is TRBJ2-7 and V is TRBV6-2 or TRBV6-3; TRBD2 aligns across 7 bases. The CDR3 is 13 amino acids. Germline lookup yields CDR1 MNHEY and CDR2 SVGEGT. With 5 bases clipped from V and 4 bases from J, the junction kept 5 bases outside the gene matches. This chain's CDR3 is CASSRDYLYEQYF. CDR3 DNA sequence: TGTGCCAGCAGTAGGGACTACCTTTACGAGCAGTACTTC.

This clonotype was seen ten or more times. The rearrangement links TRBV5-1 to TRBJ2-3; a possible D gene is TRBD2 (6 bases). Germline-derived CDR1 and CDR2 are SGHRS and YFSETQ. Trimming removed 6 bases at V and 1 base at J, with 9 bases between. The CDR3 length is 13 residues. CDR3 in DNA: TGCGCCAGCAACCCTAGCGGCACAGATACGCAGTATTTT. This gives the protein CASNPSGTDTQYF.

Ten or more counts support this clonotype. This rearrangement joins TRBV6-5 to TRBJ2-3; the D gene is possibly TRBD2 (6 bases). This CDR3 has 13 residues. V was cut by 4 bases and J by 4 bases, with 9 bases left in between. Germline V gene lookup returns CDR1 MNHEY and CDR2 SVGAGI. CDR3 nucleotide sequence: TGTGCCAGCAGTTCCCCGGGGGCAGATACGCAGTATTTT. Translation gives CASSSPGADTQYF.

V and J are TRBV6-5 and TRBJ2-1, with 9 bases aligning to TRBD2. The CDR3 consists of 15 residues. The germline V gene encodes CDR1 MNHEY and CDR2 SVGAGI. Trimming cost V 1 base and J 5 bases; bases outside gene matches: 3. CDR3: CASSYWREGNNEQFF. CDR3 in DNA: TGTGCCAGCAGTTACTGGCGGGAGGGAAACAATGAGCAGTTCTTC.

This clonotype occurred a few times. The V gene is TRBV10-3, the J gene TRBJ2-3; 11 bases match TRBD2. The V and J ends lost 7 bases and 2 bases, in that order; junction bases with no gene match: 2. The CDR3 covers 14 residues. Germline CDR1 and CDR2: ENHRY and SYGVKD. The CDR3 nucleotides read TGTGCCATCAATAGCGGGAGGGTCACAGATACGCAGTATTTT. Its translation is CAINSGRVTDTQYF.

This clonotype has more than one count but fewer than ten. The genes are TRBV6-1 and TRBJ2-3; no clear D. V lost 5 bases and J lost 2, with 11 bases in between. The CDR3 consists of 14 residues. Germline CDR1 MNHNS, CDR2 SASEGT. CDR3 nucleotide sequence: TGTGCCAGCAGTTACCTTGAGTACACAGATACGCAGTATTTT. This gives the protein CASSYLEYTDTQYF.

The CDR3 nucleotides are TGTGCCAGCAGTTTCTCTGACTACGAGCAGTACTTC. Protein product: CASSFSDYEQYF. The chain carries TRBV27 and TRBJ2-7; D is unclear. Trimming took 3 bases from V and 3 from J, leaving 6 bases between them. Germline V lookup: CDR1 MNHEY, CDR2 SMNVEV (reference sequence). This CDR3 comprises 12 residues.

The chain combines TRBV4-2 with TRBJ1-3; D not certain. Trimming removed 0 bases at V and 0 bases at J, with 12 bases between. The germline V gene has CDR1 LGHNA and CDR2 YNFKEQ. This CDR3 has 17 amino acids. The CDR3 sequence: CASSQEMGLSSGNTIYF. DNA of the CDR3: TGTGCCAGCAGCCAAGAGATGGGGTTGTCCTCTGGAAACACCATATATTTT.

The genes are TRBV29-1 and TRBJ2-2; 7 bases fit TRBD1. From germline, CDR1 is SQVTM and CDR2 ANQGSEA. This CDR3 spans 14 amino acids. The trim removed 4 bases at V and 1 base at J, leaving 3 bases unmatched. CDR3 region: CSVVRDRNTGELFF. In DNA form, the CDR3 reads TGCAGCGTTGTAAGGGACAGGAACACCGGGGAGCTGTTTTTT.

This clonotype was recorded at least ten times. The rearrangement joins TRBV4-3 to TRBJ2-1, with D uncertain. The germline V and J ends were trimmed by 4 bases and 3 bases, with 13 bases remaining between them. Per germline, CDR1 LGHNA and CDR2 YSLEER. The CDR3 contains 15 residues. The CDR3 sequence: CASSPGSGDYNEQFF. The DNA of the CDR3 is TGCGCCAGCAGCCCTGGCTCTGGAGACTACAATGAGCAGTTCTTC.

The sample holds many counts of this clonotype. The V and J genes are TRBV3-1 and TRBJ1-5; TRBD1 is a possible D gene (6 bases). The V end was cut by 4 bases, the J end by 2 bases, with 15 bases between. This CDR3 spans 16 amino acids. Germline V gene lookup returns CDR1 LGHDT and CDR2 YNNKEL (reference sequence). The CDR3 region has the DNA TGTGCCAGCAGCCCCGCGGGGGGGGCAGGCAATCAGCCCCAGCATTTT. The encoded protein is CASSPAGGAGNQPQHF.